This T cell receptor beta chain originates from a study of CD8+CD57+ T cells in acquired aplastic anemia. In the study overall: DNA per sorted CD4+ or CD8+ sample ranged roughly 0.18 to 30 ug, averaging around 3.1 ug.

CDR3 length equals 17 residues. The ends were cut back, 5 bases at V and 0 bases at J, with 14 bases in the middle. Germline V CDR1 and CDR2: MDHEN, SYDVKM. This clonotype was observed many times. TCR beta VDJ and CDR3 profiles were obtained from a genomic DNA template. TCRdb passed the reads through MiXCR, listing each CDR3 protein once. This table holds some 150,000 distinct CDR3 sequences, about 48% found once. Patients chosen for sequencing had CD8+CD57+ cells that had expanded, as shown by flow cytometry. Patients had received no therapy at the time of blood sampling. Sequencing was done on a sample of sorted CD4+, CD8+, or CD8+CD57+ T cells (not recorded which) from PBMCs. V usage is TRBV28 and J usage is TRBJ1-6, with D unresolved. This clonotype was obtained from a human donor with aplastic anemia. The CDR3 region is CASSVSDLISYNSPLHF. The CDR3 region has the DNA TGTGCCAGCAGTGTGTCTGACCTCATCTCCTATAATTCACCCCTCCACTTT.